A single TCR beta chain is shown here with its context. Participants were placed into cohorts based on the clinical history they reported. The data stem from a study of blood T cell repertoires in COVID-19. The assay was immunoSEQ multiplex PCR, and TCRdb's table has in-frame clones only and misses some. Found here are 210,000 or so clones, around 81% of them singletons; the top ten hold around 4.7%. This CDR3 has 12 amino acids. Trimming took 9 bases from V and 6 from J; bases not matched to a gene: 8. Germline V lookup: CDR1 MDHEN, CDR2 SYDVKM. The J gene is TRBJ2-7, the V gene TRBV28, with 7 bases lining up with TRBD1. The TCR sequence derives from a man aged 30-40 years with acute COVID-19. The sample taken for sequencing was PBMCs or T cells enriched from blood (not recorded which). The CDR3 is CASLGQWGEQYF. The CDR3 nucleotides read TGTGCCAGTCTGGGACAGTGGGGCGAGCAGTACTTC.